Following are 4 T cell receptor beta chains from one sample sequenced in a study of Graves' ophthalmopathy and Graves' hyperthyroidism. Beta-chain TCR CDR3 regions were amplified from RNA transcripts. Investigators did first-round RT-PCR with HTBI primers, then second-round multiplex PCR. Using its own MiXCR run on the multiplex PCR reads, TCRdb lists one record per CDR3 protein. The data hold approximately 700,000 distinct CDR3 sequences, with roughly two fifths observed a single time. The material sequenced was peripheral blood. Receptors were obtained from an adult man with Graves' ophthalmopathy.

V gene TRBV25-1 combines with J gene TRBJ2-6; 8 bases align to TRBD1. J was trimmed by 0 bases and V by 6 bases; bases with no gene match: 16. CDR1 is MGHDK, CDR2 SYGVNS, per germline. The CDR3 sequence is 20 residues long. This CDR3 is CASRPYLIGTGDSGANVLTF. The DNA for the CDR3 is TGTGCCAGCAGACCCTATCTCATCGGGACAGGAGACTCTGGGGCCAACGTCCTGACTTTC.

The chain combines TRBV2 with TRBJ1-5; no firm D call. Trimming stripped 5 bases from V and 0 bases from J, with 8 bases between. The CDR3 sequence is 14 residues long. Looked up from germline, CDR1 is SNHLY and CDR2 is FYNNEI. CDR3 sequence reads: CASSTTDSNQPQHF. The CDR3 DNA is TGTGCCAGCAGTACAACAGATAGCAATCAGCCCCAGCATTTT.

This clonotype was found a few times. The chain employs TRBV7-2 and TRBJ2-7; a weak D match, TRBD1 (6 bases). Germline V gene lookup returns CDR1 SGHTA and CDR2 FQGNSA. With 3 bases removed from V and 4 bases from J, the gap between germline ends came to 13 bases. This CDR3 comprises 14 residues. CDR3 in DNA: TGTGCCAGCAGCTTCTCGGGACAACTTTACGAGCAGTACTTC. It codes for CASSFSGQLYEQYF.

This rearrangement joins TRBV2 to TRBJ2-5; TRBD2 matches 14 bases. This CDR3 has 17 residues. Germline V gives CDR1 SNHLY, CDR2 FYNNEI. Losses at the gene ends were 3 bases for V and 5 bases for J; bases not matched to a gene: 8. The CDR3, as DNA: TGTGCCAGCAGTGAGGCGAGACTAGCGGGAGGGCCGGAGACCCAGTACTTC. Translation: CASSEARLAGGPETQYF.